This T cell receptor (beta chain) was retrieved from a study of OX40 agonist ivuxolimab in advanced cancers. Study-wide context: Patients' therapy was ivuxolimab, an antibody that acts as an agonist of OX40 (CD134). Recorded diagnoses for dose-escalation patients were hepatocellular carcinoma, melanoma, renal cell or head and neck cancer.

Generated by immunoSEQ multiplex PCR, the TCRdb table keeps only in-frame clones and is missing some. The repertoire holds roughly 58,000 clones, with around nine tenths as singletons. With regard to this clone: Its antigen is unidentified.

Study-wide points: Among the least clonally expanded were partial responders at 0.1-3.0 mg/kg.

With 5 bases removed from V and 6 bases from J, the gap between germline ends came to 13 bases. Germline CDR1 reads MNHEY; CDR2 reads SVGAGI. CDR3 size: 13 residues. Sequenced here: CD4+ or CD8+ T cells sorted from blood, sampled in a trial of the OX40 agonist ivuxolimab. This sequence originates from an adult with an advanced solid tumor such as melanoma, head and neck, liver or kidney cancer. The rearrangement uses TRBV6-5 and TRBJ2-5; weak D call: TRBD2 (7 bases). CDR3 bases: TGTGCCAGCAGTGGGGGGGGCCTAAAGACCCAGTACTTC. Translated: CASSGGGLKTQYF.